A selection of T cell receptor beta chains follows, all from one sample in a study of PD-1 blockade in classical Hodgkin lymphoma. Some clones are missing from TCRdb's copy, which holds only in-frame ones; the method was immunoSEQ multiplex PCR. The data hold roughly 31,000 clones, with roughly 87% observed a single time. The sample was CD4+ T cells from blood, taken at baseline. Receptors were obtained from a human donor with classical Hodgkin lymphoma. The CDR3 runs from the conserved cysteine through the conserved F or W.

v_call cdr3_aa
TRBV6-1 CASSLRQGNTEAFF
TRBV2 CASSGRTRYGSAGANVLTF
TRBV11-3 CASSLVPNEQFF
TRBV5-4 CASSFSGQGLYF
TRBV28 CASSLGQGEAFF
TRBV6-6 CASSYDTRSGNTIYF
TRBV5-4 CASSLPPGTETQYF
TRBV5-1 CASSLRVRGGTGELFF
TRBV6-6 CASSPGTTANEQYF
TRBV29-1 CSGGEPQGGELFF
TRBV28 CASSLERSSYNEQFF
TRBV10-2 CASSDSRSQHF
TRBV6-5 CASSYSGTSGYNEQFF